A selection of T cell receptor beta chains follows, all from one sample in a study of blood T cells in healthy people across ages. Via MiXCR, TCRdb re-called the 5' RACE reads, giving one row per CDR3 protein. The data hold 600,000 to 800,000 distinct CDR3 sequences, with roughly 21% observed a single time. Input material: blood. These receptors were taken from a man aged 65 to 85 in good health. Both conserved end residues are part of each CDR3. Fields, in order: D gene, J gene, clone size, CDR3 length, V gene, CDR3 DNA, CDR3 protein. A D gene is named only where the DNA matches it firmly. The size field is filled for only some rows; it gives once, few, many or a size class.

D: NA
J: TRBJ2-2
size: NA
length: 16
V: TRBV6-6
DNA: TGTGCCAGCAGCTTTATCACGGGAGCATTTCCCGGGGAGCTGTTTTTT
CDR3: CASSFITGAFPGELFF

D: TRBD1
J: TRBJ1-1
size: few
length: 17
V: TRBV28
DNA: TGTGCCAGCAGTTCCTTGTTGACAGGGGAAATGAACACTGAAGCTTTCTTT
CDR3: CASSSLLTGEMNTEAFF

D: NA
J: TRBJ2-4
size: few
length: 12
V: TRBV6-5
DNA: TGTGCCACCCAGGACCCCAAAAACATTCAGTACTTC
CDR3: CATQDPKNIQYF

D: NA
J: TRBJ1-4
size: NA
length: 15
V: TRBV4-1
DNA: TGCGCCAGCAGCCAAGTGCAGGGGCCTAATGAAAAACTGTTTTTT
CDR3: CASSQVQGPNEKLFF

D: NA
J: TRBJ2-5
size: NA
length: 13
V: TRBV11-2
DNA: TGTGCCAGCAGCTTAACTTTACAAGAGACCCAGTACTTC
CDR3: CASSLTLQETQYF

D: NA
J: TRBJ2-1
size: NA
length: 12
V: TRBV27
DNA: TGTGCCAACACCACTACCTACAATGAGCAGTTCTTC
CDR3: CANTTTYNEQFF

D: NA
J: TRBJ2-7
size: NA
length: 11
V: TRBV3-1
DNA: TGTGCCACCAGCCAAGGCTACGAGCAGTACTTC
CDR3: CATSQGYEQYF

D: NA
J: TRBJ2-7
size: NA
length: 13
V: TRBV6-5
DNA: TGTGCCAGCAGTTACTCTGGGGCCTACGAGCAGTACTTC
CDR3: CASSYSGAYEQYF

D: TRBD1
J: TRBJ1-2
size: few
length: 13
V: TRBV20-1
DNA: TGCAGTGCTACCCAGGGGGATCTCTATGGCTACACCTTC
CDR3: CSATQGDLYGYTF

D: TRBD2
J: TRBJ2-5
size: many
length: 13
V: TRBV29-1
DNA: TGCAGCGTTGAGAAGCTAGCGGGAGAGACCCAGTACTTC
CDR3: CSVEKLAGETQYF

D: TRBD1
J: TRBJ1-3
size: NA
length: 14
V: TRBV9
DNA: TGTGCCAGCAGCCTACGGACAGGGGAGAACACCATATATTTT
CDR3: CASSLRTGENTIYF

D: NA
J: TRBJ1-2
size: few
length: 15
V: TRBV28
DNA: TGTGCCAGCAGCCCTCCCCTAGATGCAGGGGTAGGTTACACCTTC
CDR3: CASSPPLDAGVGYTF

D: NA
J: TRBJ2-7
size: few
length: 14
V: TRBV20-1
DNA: TGCAGTGCGTCAGCAGGGGATCCAGTTTACGAGCAGTACTTC
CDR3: CSASAGDPVYEQYF

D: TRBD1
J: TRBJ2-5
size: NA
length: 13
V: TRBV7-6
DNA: TGTGCCAGCAGCTTAGCGTTTCAGGGGGCCCAGTACTTC
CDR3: CASSLAFQGAQYF

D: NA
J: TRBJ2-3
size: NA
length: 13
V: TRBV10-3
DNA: TGTGCCATCAGTGAAACGTGGGCAGATACGCAGTATTTT
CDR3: CAISETWADTQYF

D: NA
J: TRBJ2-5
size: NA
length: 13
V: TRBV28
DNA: TGTGCCAGCAGTTTAAGGGGGGCGGAGACCCAGTACTTC
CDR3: CASSLRGAETQYF

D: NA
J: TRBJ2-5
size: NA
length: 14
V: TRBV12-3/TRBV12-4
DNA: TGTGCCAGCAGTTTGCCGGGAGAGTGGGAGACCCAGTACTTC
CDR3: CASSLPGEWETQYF

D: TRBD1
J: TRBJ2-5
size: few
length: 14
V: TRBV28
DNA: TGTGCCAGCAGTCCACCAGGGGGTCTGGGGGAGCAGTACTTC
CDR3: CASSPPGGLGEQYF

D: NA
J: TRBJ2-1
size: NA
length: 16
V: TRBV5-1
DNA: TGCGCCAGCAGCAGTGGACCAACGAGCTCCTACAATGAGCAGTTCTTC
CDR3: CASSSGPTSSYNEQFF

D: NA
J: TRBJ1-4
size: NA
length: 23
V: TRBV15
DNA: TGTGCCACCAGTCGAAAACAACCTGACACGGGACCGTATTTCGCTGCAACTAATGAAAAACTGTTTTTT
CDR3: CATSRKQPDTGPYFAATNEKLFF

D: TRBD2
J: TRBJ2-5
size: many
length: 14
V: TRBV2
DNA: TGTGCCAGCAACGGACTAGCGGGAGAAGAGACCCAGTACTTC
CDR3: CASNGLAGEETQYF

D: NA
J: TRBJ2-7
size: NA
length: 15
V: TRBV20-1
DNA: TGCAGTGCTGGAGATCTTGGTGGCAATACCTACGAGCAGTACTTC
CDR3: CSAGDLGGNTYEQYF

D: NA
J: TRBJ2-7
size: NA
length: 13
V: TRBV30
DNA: TGTGCCTGGATTGGGGCGGGTGTTTACGAGCAGCACTTC
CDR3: CAWIGAGVYEQHF

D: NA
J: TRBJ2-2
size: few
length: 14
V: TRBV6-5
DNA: TGTGCCAGCAGGCCGAGGGGTAACACCGGGGAGCTGTTTTTT
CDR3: CASRPRGNTGELFF

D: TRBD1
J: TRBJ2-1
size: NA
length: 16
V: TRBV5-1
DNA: TGCGCCAGCAGCCTACCGACAGGGGGCGTCTACAATGAGCAGTTCTTC
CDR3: CASSLPTGGVYNEQFF

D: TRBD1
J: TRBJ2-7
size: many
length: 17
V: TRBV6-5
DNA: TGTGCCAGCAGTTACCATGCCCCGGGACAGGGGCCCTACGAGCAGTACTTC
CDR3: CASSYHAPGQGPYEQYF

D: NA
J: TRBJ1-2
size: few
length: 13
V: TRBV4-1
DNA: TGCGCCAGCAGCCAATCTAAGGAGGGAGGCTACACCTTC
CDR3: CASSQSKEGGYTF

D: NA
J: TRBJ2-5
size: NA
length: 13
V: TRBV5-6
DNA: TGTGCCAGCAGCACAGGGACATGGGAGACCCAGTACTTC
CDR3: CASSTGTWETQYF

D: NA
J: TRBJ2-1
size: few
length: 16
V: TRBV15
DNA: TGTGCCACCAGCAGAGCTCGGGCTACCTCCTACAATGAGCAGTTCTTC
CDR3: CATSRARATSYNEQFF

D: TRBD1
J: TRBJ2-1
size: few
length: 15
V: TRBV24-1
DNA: TGTGCCGCCTCTAGGAGACAGGGTTCCTACAATGAGCAGTTCTTC
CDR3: CAASRRQGSYNEQFF

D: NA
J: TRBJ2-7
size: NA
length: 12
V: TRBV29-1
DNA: TGCAGCGTTGAACAGGGGGGATACGAACAGTACTTC
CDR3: CSVEQGGYEQYF

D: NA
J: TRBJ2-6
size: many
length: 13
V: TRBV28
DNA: TGTGCCAGCAGGGACTCTGGGGCCAACGTCCTGACTTTC
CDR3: CASRDSGANVLTF